Presented here are 5 T cell receptor beta chains from one specimen sequenced in a study of response to subunit inactivated influenza vaccine. In TCRdb, the RT-PCR reads were re-called with MiXCR into one record per CDR3 protein. The sample lists 450,000 to 600,000 distinct CDR3 sequences; around 8% were seen once. Sequenced here: PBMCs from blood, sampled less than 30 months after vaccination. The receptors stem from a man aged 45 to 70 who received an inactivated influenza vaccine.

In its sample, this clonotype was seen many times. CDR3 nucleotide sequence: TGTGCCATCAGTGGCCAAGATTCGAGCAATGAGCAGTTCTTC. As protein: CAISGQDSSNEQFF. V is TRBV10-3 and J is TRBJ2-1; D remains unclear. The CDR3 is 14 amino acids. The V gene's germline CDR1 is ENHRY and CDR2 SYGVKD. V lost 4 bases and J 6 bases, leaving 13 bases between the germline ends.

Only a few counts were recorded for this clonotype. The chain employs TRBV21-1 and TRBJ1-4; TRBD1 is the table's D call, not checked against the DNA. TRBV21-1 is termed a pseudogene. The CDR3 has 17 amino acids. CDR3 nucleotide sequence: TGTGCCAGCAGATATCAGGGGAAGGGTCGAGAACAGGAAAAACTGTTTTTT. Its protein product is CASRYQGKGREQEKLFF.

The V call is TRBV5-5, the J call TRBJ2-1; 7 bases map to TRBD1. Trimming took 3 bases from V and 0 from J; bases not matched to a gene: 6. This CDR3 has 16 residues. Germline lookup yields CDR1 SGHKS and CDR2 YYEKEE (reference sequence). The CDR3 DNA sequence: TGTGCCAGCAGCTCAGGGACAGTCAGCTCCTACAATGAGCAGTTCTTC. It translates to CASSSGTVSSYNEQFF.

This rearrangement joins TRBV28 to TRBJ2-7; tentatively, D is TRBD1 (6 bases). Germline-derived CDR1 and CDR2 are MDHEN and SYDVKM. CDR3 length equals 15 residues. V was trimmed by 4 bases and J by 5 bases, leaving 18 bases between them. Here the CDR3 DNA reads TGTGCCAGCAGTTCTGGGGGCCTTAACATGGACGAGCAGTACTTC. Protein: CASSSGGLNMDEQYF.

This clonotype was seen more than once but under ten times. The V gene is TRBV25-1, the J gene TRBJ2-6, with D uncertain. This CDR3 region has 16 residues. Germline CDR1 is MGHDK and CDR2 is SYGVNS. V lost 0 bases and J lost 0, with 6 bases in between. CDR3 coding DNA: TGTGCCAGCAGTGAATACGGCTACTCTGGGGCCAACGTCCTGACTTTC. Translating gives CASSEYGYSGANVLTF.